This T cell receptor (beta chain) was identified in a study of cytomegalovirus exposure and HLA in healthy donors. Note on this clone: Its antigen is currently unknown.

Regarding the study as a whole: Rarity marked most TCR sequences, yet some public TCRs occurred in many donors. Reported findings show TCR beta sequences accurately forecast HLA-A and HLA-B alleles in most subjects.

The CDR3 covers 15 residues. Germline CDR1 is MDHEN and CDR2 is SYDVKM. J gave up 5 bases and V 3 bases, and 7 bases lay outside the gene matches. This PCR relied on a set of 60 Vbeta primers and 13 Jbeta primers. Produced via immunoSEQ multiplex PCR; TCRdb's table is partial and in-frame only. The profile shows over 200,000 clones, 82% of them singletons. The chain links TRBV28 to TRBJ2-7; 10 bases are shared with TRBD2. The specimen was PBMCs. This TCR came from a woman in her 40s in good health and CMV-seropositive. CDR3 DNA: TGTGCCAGCAGTTTCTTGCTAGCGGGAGCCAACGAGCAGTACTTC. It specifies CASSFLLAGANEQYF.